This T cell receptor beta chain was sequenced in a study of neoadjuvant anti-PD-1 for oral cavity cancer. The study, taken as a whole, reports: Treg/Th17 ratio rose with pretreatment blood and fell with post-treatment tumor TCRbeta clonality.

Most PBMC samples had approximately 480 ng input DNA in six replicates. The repertoire was sequenced with immunoSEQ multiplex PCR; TCRdb's copy has only in-frame clones and lacks some. The data show around 34,000 clones, 80% to 90% seen once. The patients had HPV-negative, locally advanced oral cavity squamous cell carcinoma. Analysis of PBMCs was direct, with no culture step. Remarks on this clone: Its antigen is not identified.

V was clipped by 6 bases and J by 0 bases, with 13 bases between them. The CDR3 loop spans 15 amino acids. Germline V gene sequence: CDR1 MRHNA, CDR2 SNTAGT. The chain employs TRBV6-4 and TRBJ2-3, with D unresolved. The receptor was derived from a person aged 35-79 years with oral cavity squamous cell carcinoma. The specimen comprised PBMCs, sampled before nivolumab (anti-PD-1) treatment. The chain's CDR3 is CASSLYSTSTDTQYF. The CDR3 nucleotides read TGTGCCAGCAGCCTCTATAGCACTAGCACAGATACGCAGTATTTT.